This TCR beta chain was obtained from a study of cytomegalovirus exposure and HLA in healthy donors. PCR was performed using 60 Vbeta and 13 Jbeta primers. Method: immunoSEQ multiplex PCR; TCRdb's copy keeps in-frame clones and lacks some. This sample's table reports about 150,000 clones. Overall study findings and caveats: Most of the CMV-associated TCR beta chains (in a later analysis) appeared to be HLA-restricted.

The CDR3 has 15 amino acids. CDR1 SGHNT and CDR2 YYREEE come from the germline V gene (reference sequence). Between the trimmed V and J ends, which lost 5 bases and 0 bases, there was a span of 15 bases. Notes on this clone: The antigen is not known.

The receptor comes from a woman between 50 and 59 years old in good health and CMV-seronegative. Sequencing was performed on PBMCs. The chain is built from TRBV5-4 and TRBJ2-7; possible D gene TRBD2, 6 bases. The CDR3 nucleotides are TGTGCCAGCAGTCATAGCGGAATATCCTCCTACGAGCAGTACTTC. It translates to CASSHSGISSYEQYF. Filled out from reference TRBV5-4 and TRBJ2-7, the complete variable domain reads ETGVTQSPTHLIKTRGQQVTLRCSSQSGHNTVSWYQQALGQGPQFIFQYYREEENGRGNFPPRFSGLQFPNYSSELNVNALELDDSALYLCASSHSGISSYEQYFGPGTRLTVT.